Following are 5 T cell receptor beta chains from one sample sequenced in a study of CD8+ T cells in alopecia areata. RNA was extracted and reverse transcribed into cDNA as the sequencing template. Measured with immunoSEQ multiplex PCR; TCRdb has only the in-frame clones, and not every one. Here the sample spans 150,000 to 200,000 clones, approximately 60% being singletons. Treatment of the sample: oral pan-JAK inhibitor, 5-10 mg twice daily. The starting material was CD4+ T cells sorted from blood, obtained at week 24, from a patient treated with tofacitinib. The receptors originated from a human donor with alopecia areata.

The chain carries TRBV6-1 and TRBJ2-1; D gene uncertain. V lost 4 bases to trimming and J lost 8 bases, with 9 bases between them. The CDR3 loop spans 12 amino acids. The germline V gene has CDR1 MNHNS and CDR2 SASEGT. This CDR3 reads CASSVSGDEQFF. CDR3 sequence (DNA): TGTGCCAGCAGTGTATCGGGCGATGAGCAGTTCTTC.

The CDR3 is CASSPGSQNYGYTF. The CDR3 bases are TGTGCCAGCAGCCCTGGGTCCCAGAACTATGGCTACACCTTC. The rearrangement links TRBV5-6 to TRBJ1-2; D gene ambiguous. CDR3 length: 14 amino acids. CDR1 and CDR2 (germline): SGHDT, YYEEEE. V was cut by 4 bases and J by 2 bases, with 12 bases left in between.

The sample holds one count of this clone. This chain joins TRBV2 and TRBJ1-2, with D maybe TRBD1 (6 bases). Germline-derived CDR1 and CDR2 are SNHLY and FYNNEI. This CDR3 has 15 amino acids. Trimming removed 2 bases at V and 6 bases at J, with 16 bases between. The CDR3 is CASSETSDRRDGYTF. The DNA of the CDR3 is TGTGCCAGCAGTGAAACGTCGGACAGAAGGGATGGCTACACCTTC.

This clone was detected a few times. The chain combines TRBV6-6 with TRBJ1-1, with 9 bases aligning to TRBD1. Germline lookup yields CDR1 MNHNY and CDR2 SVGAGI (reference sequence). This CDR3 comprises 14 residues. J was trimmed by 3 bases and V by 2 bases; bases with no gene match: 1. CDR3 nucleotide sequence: TGTGCCAGCAGTTACGACAGGGGGTACACTGAAGCTTTCTTT. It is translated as CASSYDRGYTEAFF.

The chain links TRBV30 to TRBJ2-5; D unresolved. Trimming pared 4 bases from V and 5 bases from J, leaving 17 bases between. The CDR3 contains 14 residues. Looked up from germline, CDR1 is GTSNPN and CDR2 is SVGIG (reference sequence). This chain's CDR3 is CAWTLRYPPETQYF. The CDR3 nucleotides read TGTGCCTGGACCCTTCGCTACCCTCCGGAGACCCAGTACTTC. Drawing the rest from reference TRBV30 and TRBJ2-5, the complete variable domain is SQTIHQWPATLVQPVGSPLSLECTVEGTSNPNLYWYRQAAGRGLQLLFYSVGIGQISSEVPQNLSASRPQDRQFILSSKKLLLSDSGFYLCAWTLRYPPETQYFGPGTRLLVL.